The 18 T cell receptor beta chains below come from one sample, sequenced in a study of tumor and adjacent non-tumor tissue in lung cancer. This sample's RNA came from whole unsorted tissue. A modified ARM-PCR protocol with three rounds of nested PCR amplified TCRbeta. TCRdb itself ran the multiplex PCR reads through MiXCR, one entry per CDR3 protein. The table records more than 70,000 distinct CDR3 sequences, roughly three fifths of them present only once. The sequenced sample consisted of lung tumor tissue. Source of these receptors: a man in his sixties or seventies with non-small cell lung cancer.

Points on this clonotype: A much more abundant neighbour one base away suggests this may be a read error. The conserved phenylalanine or tryptophan normally closing the CDR3 is absent here, so this likely arose from a read error. The rearrangement uses TRBV5-5 and TRBJ1-1; 8 bases fit TRBD1. The CDR3 length is 15 residues. Germline lookup yields CDR1 SGHKS and CDR2 YYEKEE (reference sequence). The ends lost 0 bases at V and 5 bases at J; junction bases unmatched: 6. Here the CDR3 reads CASSLEDRAGTEAFI. CDR3 DNA sequence: TGTGCCAGCAGCTTGGAGGACAGGGCGGGTACTGAAGCTTTCATT.

About this clonotype itself: It is likely a read error, because the conserved phenylalanine at the end of the CDR3 is missing. The rearrangement uses TRBV10-2 and TRBJ2-2; 7 nucleotides align to TRBD1. The CDR3 runs to 15 residues. Germline V CDR1 and CDR2: WSHSY, SAAADI. Trimming cost V 3 bases and J 4 bases; bases outside gene matches: 5. DNA of the CDR3: TGCGCCAGCAGTGATAGGGGGCGCCCCACCGGGGAGCTGTTTTCT. Translating it yields CASSDRGRPTGELFS.

The chain is built from TRBV6-5 and TRBJ2-7; 9 nucleotides match TRBD1. Germline CDR1 is MNHEY and CDR2 is SVGAGI. The CDR3 has 15 residues. CDR3 residues: CATSYVTGGLNERYV. The CDR3 nucleotides read TGTGCCACCAGTTACGTGACAGGGGGTCTAAATGAGCGGTACGTC.

This clonotype came up many times. The genes are TRBV12-3 or TRBV12-4 and TRBJ2-1; the D is unclear. V lost 6 bases, J lost 1 base, and 10 bases lay in between. The CDR3 runs 14 residues. CDR3 in amino acids: CASRPAKSYNEQFF. CDR3 sequence (DNA): TGTGCCAGCAGGCCAGCCAAGTCCTACAATGAGCAGTTCTTC.

As regards this clonotype: A much larger clone lies a single base off, so this may be a read error. The chain is built from TRBV7-9 and TRBJ2-7; TRBD2 is a possible D gene (7 bases). The closer fit of TRBJ2-1 to the DNA end suggests the J call may be wrong. CDR1 and CDR2 (germline): SEHNR, FQNEAQ (reference sequence). This CDR3 contains 15 residues. CDR3 residues: CASSLVGGGYYEQFF. CDR3 DNA sequence: TGTGCCAGCAGCTTAGTAGGGGGAGGGTACTACGAGCAGTTCTTC.

As for this clonotype: A much larger clone is a single base away; this may be a read error. The chain uses TRBV11-2 and TRBJ2-7, with D possibly matching TRBD2 (5 bases). The V gene lost 7 bases and the J gene lost 6 bases, with 16 bases spanning the gap. The CDR3 has 13 amino acids. CDR1 and CDR2 from the germline V gene are SGHAT and FQNNGV. CDR3 bases: TGTGCCAGCAACTTGAACCTCGAGGGCGAGCAGTACTTC. Encoded protein: CASNLNLEGEQYF.

To note about this clonotype: This may be a read error: a much more frequent sequence differs by one nucleotide. J is TRBJ1-6 and V is TRBV12-3 or TRBV12-4; no clear D. CDR3 length: 14 amino acids. V was shortened by 6 bases and J by 8 bases, with 14 bases between the two germline ends. The chain's CDR3 is CASRREGNDSPLHF. The CDR3 DNA sequence: TGTGCCAGCAGAAGGGAAGGGAATGATTCACCCCTCCACTTT.

This clonotype was detected many times. This chain joins TRBV12-3 or TRBV12-4 and TRBJ1-5; D is unresolved. CDR3 length equals 13 residues. Trimming pared 5 bases from V and 7 bases from J, leaving 12 bases between. The CDR3 DNA reads TGTGCCAGCAGTGCCTACGAAGGGCAGCCCCAGCATTTT. This translates into CASSAYEGQPQHF.

Points on this clonotype: A read error may be the cause here, since a much bigger clone is one base away. V usage is TRBV12-3 or TRBV12-4 and J usage is TRBJ2-7; maybe TRBD2 (6 bases). The ends were cut back, 10 bases at V and 5 bases at J, with 21 bases in the middle. The CDR3 has 14 amino acids. The CDR3 loop is CANTDYSPANEQYF. CDR3 DNA sequence: TGTGCCAACACGGACTATTCGCCCGCCAACGAGCAGTACTTC.

This clonotype was counted once. The chain has TRBV12-3 or TRBV12-4 and TRBJ2-3; 7 nucleotides align to TRBD1. The CDR3 extends over 17 amino acids. The ends lost 9 bases at V and 4 bases at J; junction bases unmatched: 19. The CDR3 sequence: CASSRRQGRGGADTQYF. CDR3 DNA sequence: TGTGCCAGTAGCCGGAGACAGGGACGAGGGGGCGCAGATACGCAGTATTTT.

There are a few counts of this clonotype. This may stem from a read error, because a much larger clone lies one nucleotide away. V usage is TRBV6-5 and J usage is TRBJ2-2; D possibly corresponds to TRBD2 (5 bases). Germline V gene data show CDR1 as MNHEY and CDR2 as SVGAGI. The CDR3 sequence is 14 residues long. The CDR3, as DNA: TGTGCCAGCAGACCAACGTGGAGGACCGGGGAGCTGCTTTTT. This encodes CASRPTWRTGELLF.

With regard to this clonotype: The junction does not match germline at one end; this may be a read error. The chain recombines TRBV12-3 or TRBV12-4 with TRBJ1-6; D is undetermined. This CDR3 spans 14 amino acids. CDR3 nucleotides: TGTGCCAGCAGTCCCCGACATCGGGATTCACCCCTCCACTTC. This gives the protein CASSPRHRDSPLHF.

This clonotype has a handful of counts. No conserved phenylalanine or tryptophan is present at the end of the CDR3, so a read error is the likely explanation. The chain employs TRBV20-1 and TRBJ2-7, with a possible D match to TRBD1 (6 bases). Trimming removed 8 bases at V and 9 bases at J, with 17 bases between. The CDR3 has 11 amino acids. Germline V gene data show CDR1 as DFQATT and CDR2 as SNEGSKA (reference sequence). The CDR3 here is CSSDSGDVQYL. CDR3 in DNA: TGCAGTTCGGACAGTGGCGACGTGCAGTACCTC.

This clonotype came up many times. The chain couples TRBV5-5 to TRBJ1-2; TRBD1 matches 8 bases. Looked up from germline, CDR1 is SGHKS and CDR2 is YYEKEE (reference sequence). This CDR3 comprises 15 residues. J was trimmed by 0 bases and V by 5 bases; bases with no gene match: 6. CDR3 coding DNA: TGTGCCAGCAGTAGGACAGGGATTACTAACTATGGCTACACCTTC. It encodes CASSRTGITNYGYTF.

Concerning this clonotype: Here the CDR3 omits its conserved ending phenylalanine or tryptophan, so a read error is the likely source. The chain recombines TRBV28 with TRBJ2-1, with TRBD2 matching over 9 bases. This CDR3 comprises 17 residues. V gave up 5 bases and J gave up 13 bases; unmatched junction bases: 21. The V gene's germline CDR1 is MDHEN and CDR2 SYDVKM. CDR3 loop: CASSGGQSRGGRLGQFL. In nucleotides, the CDR3 is TGTGCCAGCAGTGGGGGTCAGTCGCGGGGGGGCCGATTGGGACAGTTCTTA.

This clonotype was counted at least ten times. The V and J genes are TRBV5-1 and TRBJ2-3, with 7 nucleotides matching TRBD2. V dropped 4 bases and J dropped 0; count of bases not matched to a gene: 8. The CDR3 runs to 16 residues. The germline CDR1 and CDR2 sequences are SGHRS and YFSETQ. CDR3 nucleotide sequence: TGCGCCAGCAGCCCGCCCCGGGACTACAGCACAGATACGCAGTATTTT. Translated, it gives CASSPPRDYSTDTQYF.

Points on this clonotype: Because it lacks the conserved phenylalanine or tryptophan at the end, this CDR3 is likely a read error. The chain combines TRBV6-1 with TRBJ1-2; no clear D gene. Germline V lookup: CDR1 MNHNS, CDR2 SASEGT. CDR3 length equals 14 residues. The CDR3 sequence: CAAPSPGLLYCYTS. The CDR3 DNA reads TGTGCCGCCCCCAGTCCTGGTCTCCTCTATTGCTACACCTCC.

As for this clonotype: At one boundary the junction diverges from the germline segment, which might be a read error. The chain has TRBV6-5 and TRBJ2-2; D possibly matches TRBD1 or TRBD2 (5 bases each). The CDR3 runs to 14 residues. The germline V gene encodes CDR1 MNHEY and CDR2 SVGAGI. Written as DNA, the CDR3 is TGTGCCAACAGTGGGCAGAGGGCCGCCGGGGACCTGTTCTTT. Translated: CANSGQRAAGDLFF.